A single sample gave rise to the 17 T cell receptor beta chains below, sequenced in a study of cytomegalovirus exposure and HLA in healthy donors. The PCR was carried out with 60 Vbeta primers and 13 Jbeta primers. Assay used: immunoSEQ multiplex PCR; TCRdb lists only in-frame clones, some missing. The repertoire holds about 120,000 clones, 8.5% to 10% seen once, with over 2.5% in the top ten. The material sequenced was PBMCs. Source of these receptors: a man aged 30 to 45 in good health and CMV-seronegative.

The chain has TRBV29-1 and TRBJ2-1; 7 positions match TRBD1. The CDR3 is 16 amino acids. Unmatched junction bases numbered 14, after V lost 7 bases and J lost 2 bases. The germline gives CDR1 SQVTM, CDR2 ANQGSEA. DNA of the CDR3: TGCAGCGGCAGGCCCACACGGGGACAGCCCTACAATGAGCAGTTCTTC. It yields the protein CSGRPTRGQPYNEQFF.

V is TRBV5-1 and J is TRBJ2-7; 9 positions match TRBD1. This CDR3 has 15 residues. V lost 6 bases, J lost 2 bases, and 9 bases stayed unmatched. Germline V gene lookup returns CDR1 SGHRS and CDR2 YFSETQ. The CDR3 DNA follows: TGCGCCAGCACCGACGGGGACAGGGCTACCTACGAGCAGTACTTC. It encodes CASTDGDRATYEQYF.

This clone has only a few counts. CDR3 sequence reads: CAWRLAGGGETQYF. CDR3 nucleotide sequence: TGTGCCTGGAGGTTAGCGGGAGGGGGAGAGACCCAGTACTTC. The chain joins TRBV30 to TRBJ2-5; 11 bases fit TRBD2. V lost 3 bases, J lost 4 bases, and 4 bases stayed unmatched. This CDR3 region has 14 residues. The germline V gene encodes CDR1 GTSNPN and CDR2 SVGIG (reference sequence).

The chain is built from TRBV30 and TRBJ1-3, with a tentative D call TRBD1 (6 bases). The CDR3 has 13 amino acids. V shed 5 bases and J shed 0 bases, with 8 bases lying between them. Germline V gene lookup returns CDR1 GTSNPN and CDR2 SVGIG (reference sequence). The CDR3 DNA reads as TGTGCCTGGCAGGGGAACTCTGGAAACACCATATATTTT. Translation: CAWQGNSGNTIYF.

The chain carries TRBV11-2 and TRBJ2-7, with 11 bases lining up with TRBD1. The CDR3 runs 14 residues. V lost 4 bases, J lost 6 bases, and 5 bases stayed unmatched. Germline V gene lookup returns CDR1 SGHAT and CDR2 FQNNGV. The CDR3 nucleotides are TGTGCCAGCAGCTCGACGGGACAGGGGGTCGAGCAGTACTTC. Its protein is CASSSTGQGVEQYF.

On this clone itself: Mismatch with germline at one junction end may stem from a read error. Other DNA sequences within the sample encode an identical CDR3. The gene calls are TRBV30 and TRBJ2-7; 9 positions match TRBD2. The CDR3 contains 14 residues. Germline assignment: CDR1 GTSNPN and CDR2 SVGIG (reference sequence). The CDR3 coding sequence is TGTGCCCTAACCAGAGCGGGGGGCTCATACGAGAAGTACTTT. As protein: CALTRAGGSYEKYF. Variable domain in full (rest from reference TRBV30 and TRBJ2-7): SQTIHQWPATLVQPVGSPLSLECTVEGTSNPNLYWYRQAAGRGLQLLFYSVGIGQISSEVPQNLSASRPQDRQFILSSKKLLLSDSGFYLCALTRAGGSYEKYFGPGTRLTVT.

The chain uses TRBV5-5 and TRBJ2-7; 12 positions match TRBD1. CDR3 length equals 16 residues. V dropped 5 bases and J dropped 7; count of bases not matched to a gene: 13. CDR1 is SGHKS, CDR2 YYEKEE, per germline (reference sequence). Written as DNA, the CDR3 is TGTGCCAGCAGAATACCTTACCGGGACAGGGGGCAGGAGCAGTACTTC. It is translated as CASRIPYRDRGQEQYF.

The chain uses TRBV5-1 and TRBJ2-7; tentatively, D is TRBD2 (5 bases). CDR1 SGHRS and CDR2 YFSETQ come from the germline V gene. Trimming removed 4 bases at V and 7 bases at J, with 18 bases between. The length of the CDR3 is 14 residues. The chain's CDR3 is CASSPSGPLGEQYF. CDR3 coding DNA: TGCGCCAGCAGCCCCAGCGGACCCCTTGGGGAGCAGTACTTC.

This clone was observed a handful of times. The rearrangement links TRBV19 to TRBJ2-6, with 7 bases that match TRBD2. CDR1 and CDR2 (germline): LNHDA, SQIVND (reference sequence). The CDR3 has 15 amino acids. The junction had 3 bases not matched to a gene; V was cut back by 5 bases and J by 2 bases. CDR3: CASSRGVTGANVLTF. CDR3 nucleotide sequence: TGTGCCAGTAGTCGGGGGGTTACTGGGGCCAACGTCCTGACTTTC. The whole variable domain, filled in from reference TRBV19 and TRBJ2-6, reads DGGITQSPKYLFRKEGQNVTLSCEQNLNHDAMYWYRQDPGQGLRLIYYSQIVNDFQKGDIAEGYSVSREKKESFPLTVTSAQKNPTAFYLCASSRGVTGANVLTFGAGSRLTVL.

This clone was recorded a few times. This chain uses TRBV19 with TRBJ2-7; 8 bases line up with TRBD1. Germline values: CDR1 LNHDA, CDR2 SQIVND (reference sequence). V gave up 6 bases and J gave up 4 bases; unmatched junction bases: 8. This CDR3 has 14 residues. This chain's CDR3 is CASSVRQGNYEQYF. The CDR3 nucleotides are TGTGCCAGTAGCGTCCGACAGGGGAATTACGAGCAGTACTTC.

In DNA form, the CDR3 reads TGTGCCAGTACGCAGTACATGAACACTGAAGCTTTCTTT. Amino acids: CASTQYMNTEAFF. The genes are TRBV19 and TRBJ1-1; D remains unclear. Germline V gene data show CDR1 as LNHDA and CDR2 as SQIVND (reference sequence). Trimming cost V 7 bases and J 0 bases, with 9 bases left between them. This CDR3 spans 13 amino acids.

The chain couples TRBV30 to TRBJ1-2; possibly TRBD1 for D (5 bases). Trimming left V 2 bases short and J 4 bases short, with 11 bases between. CDR3 size: 13 residues. Germline V gives CDR1 GTSNPN, CDR2 SVGIG (reference sequence). This chain's CDR3 is CAWSWGEVYGYTF. CDR3 sequence (DNA): TGTGCCTGGAGTTGGGGGGAAGTCTATGGCTACACCTTC.

The chain joins TRBV27 to TRBJ2-7; a possible D gene is TRBD1 (5 bases). V was clipped by 5 bases and J by 6 bases, with 11 bases between them. The CDR3 has 12 residues. Germline CDR1 MNHEY, CDR2 SMNVEV (reference sequence). CDR3: CASSPQGSEQYF. Here the CDR3 DNA reads TGTGCCAGCAGTCCCCAGGGTTCCGAGCAGTACTTC.

Notes on this clone: Compared with germline, one end of the junction differs, possibly owing to a read error. This chain connects TRBV7-7 to TRBJ2-5; 10 bases align to TRBD2. Germline lookup yields CDR1 SSHAT and CDR2 FNYEAQ (reference sequence). The CDR3 length is 17 residues. CDR3 protein: CASSLEGRAGGPETQYF. The CDR3 bases are TGTGCTAGCAGCTTAGAGGGTCGAGCGGGGGGGCCCGAGACCCAGTACTTC.

This clone was seen only a few times. CDR3 in DNA: TGTGCCAGCAGTTACTCGACCGGGGAATACTCCTACGAGCAGTACTTC. Its protein product is CASSYSTGEYSYEQYF. The V gene is TRBV6-5, the J gene TRBJ2-7; possibly TRBD2 for D (5 bases). Trimming removed 0 bases from V and 0 bases from J, with 12 bases in between. In germline, CDR1 is MNHEY, CDR2 SVGAGI. The CDR3 is made up of 16 amino acids.

The chain employs TRBV29-1 and TRBJ1-3; D is uncertain. This CDR3 has 11 amino acids. V lost 5 bases, J lost 4 bases, and 6 bases lay in between. The germline CDR1 and CDR2 sequences are SQVTM and ANQGSEA. CDR3 nucleotides: TGCAGCGTTCGTCCGGGAAACACCATATATTTT. Translated: CSVRPGNTIYF.

The sample holds a few counts of this clone. V is TRBV7-2 and J is TRBJ1-2, with 7 bases that match TRBD1. CDR1 is SGHTA and CDR2 is FQGNSA in the germline V gene. CDR3 length: 15 residues. The V and J ends lost 3 bases and 4 bases, in that order; junction bases with no gene match: 8. CDR3 in DNA: TGTGCCAGCAGCTTCCTTACCGGGACAGTCTATGGCTACACCTTC. Encoded protein: CASSFLTGTVYGYTF.